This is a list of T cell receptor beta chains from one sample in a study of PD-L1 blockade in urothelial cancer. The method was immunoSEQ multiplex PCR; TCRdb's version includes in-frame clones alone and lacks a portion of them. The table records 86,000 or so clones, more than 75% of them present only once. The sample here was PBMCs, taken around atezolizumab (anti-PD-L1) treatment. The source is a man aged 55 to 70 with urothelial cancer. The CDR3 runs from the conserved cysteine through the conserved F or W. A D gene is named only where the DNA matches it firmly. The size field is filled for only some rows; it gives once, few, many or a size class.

CDR3 protein: CASRRDEGGRAPYNEQFF
CDR3 DNA: TGTGCCAGCAGGAGAGATGAAGGCGGGAGGGCCCCTTACAATGAGCAGTTCTTC
J gene: TRBJ2-1
D gene: TRBD2
clone size: NA
V gene: TRBV2

CDR3 protein: CASSLAREGTEAFF
CDR3 DNA: TGTGCCAGCAGCTTAGCTCGGGAGGGCACTGAAGCTTTCTTT
J gene: TRBJ1-1
D gene: NA
clone size: few
V gene: TRBV7-9

CDR3 protein: CASTLQGWYGYTF
CDR3 DNA: TGTGCCAGCACCCTACAGGGGTGGTATGGCTACACCTTC
J gene: TRBJ1-2
D gene: TRBD1
clone size: NA
V gene: TRBV28

CDR3 protein: CASKRGVGAINTEAFF
CDR3 DNA: TGTGCCAGCAAACGAGGAGTAGGGGCGATTAACACTGAAGCTTTCTTT
J gene: TRBJ1-1
D gene: NA
clone size: NA
V gene: TRBV28

CDR3 protein: CASSVGGGAYNEQFF
CDR3 DNA: TGTGCCAGCAGCGTAGGCGGGGGGGCCTACAATGAGCAGTTCTTC
J gene: TRBJ2-1
D gene: TRBD2
clone size: NA
V gene: TRBV9

CDR3 protein: CASSLGLGLEKTQYF
CDR3 DNA: TGTGCCAGCAGCCTGGGACTAGGCCTTGAAAAGACCCAGTACTTC
J gene: TRBJ2-5
D gene: TRBD2
clone size: NA
V gene: TRBV7-9

CDR3 protein: CASSIVVGGAYEQYF
CDR3 DNA: TGTGCCAGTAGTATAGTAGTAGGCGGAGCCTACGAGCAGTACTTC
J gene: TRBJ2-7
D gene: NA
clone size: NA
V gene: TRBV19

CDR3 protein: CASSHRRQGNWQETQYF
CDR3 DNA: TGTGCCAGCAGCCACCGCCGACAGGGGAACTGGCAAGAGACCCAGTACTTC
J gene: TRBJ2-5
D gene: TRBD1
clone size: once
V gene: TRBV11-3

CDR3 protein: CASSLWAGRGETQYF
CDR3 DNA: TGCGCCAGCAGCTTGTGGGCAGGAAGAGGGGAGACCCAGTACTTC
J gene: TRBJ2-5
D gene: NA
clone size: NA
V gene: TRBV5-1

CDR3 protein: CASSETLAGEQYF
CDR3 DNA: TGTGCCAGCAGCGAGACACTGGCGGGCGAGCAGTACTTC
J gene: TRBJ2-7
D gene: NA
clone size: NA
V gene: TRBV7-3

CDR3 protein: CAWSVRQVSKNIQYF
CDR3 DNA: TGTGCCTGGAGTGTACGACAGGTTTCCAAAAACATTCAGTACTTC
J gene: TRBJ2-4
D gene: NA
clone size: NA
V gene: TRBV30

CDR3 protein: CASSQDGQGAQAFF
CDR3 DNA: TGTGCCAGCAGCCAGGATGGACAGGGGGCACAAGCTTTCTTT
J gene: TRBJ1-1
D gene: TRBD1
clone size: once
V gene: TRBV4-2

CDR3 protein: CASSQDRVSGGPRMYIQYF
CDR3 DNA: TGCGCCAGCAGCCAAGATCGGGTTAGCGGGGGGCCCCGGATGTACATTCAGTACTTC
J gene: TRBJ2-4
D gene: TRBD2
clone size: NA
V gene: TRBV4-1

CDR3 protein: CAISGGMNTEAFF
CDR3 DNA: TGTGCCATCAGTGGAGGGATGAACACTGAAGCTTTCTTT
J gene: TRBJ1-1
D gene: NA
clone size: NA
V gene: TRBV10-3

CDR3 protein: CASKVAGADTQYF
CDR3 DNA: TGTGCCAGCAAGGTAGCGGGAGCAGATACGCAGTATTTT
J gene: TRBJ2-3
D gene: TRBD2
clone size: NA
V gene: TRBV2

CDR3 protein: CASSAGENTGELFF
CDR3 DNA: TGTGCCAGCAGTGCCGGGGAGAACACCGGGGAGCTGTTTTTT
J gene: TRBJ2-2
D gene: NA
clone size: NA
V gene: TRBV6-4

CDR3 protein: CASSSQGQVHGYTF
CDR3 DNA: TGTGCCAGCAGCTCGCAGGGACAGGTGCATGGCTACACCTTC
J gene: TRBJ1-2
D gene: TRBD1
clone size: NA
V gene: TRBV7-9

CDR3 protein: CASSLLTEQYF
CDR3 DNA: TGTGCCAGCAGCTTATTGACAGAGCAGTACTTC
J gene: TRBJ2-7
D gene: NA
clone size: NA
V gene: TRBV7-9

CDR3 protein: CASSLRRQDQPQHF
CDR3 DNA: TGTGCCAGCAGCTTGCGAAGACAAGATCAGCCCCAGCATTTT
J gene: TRBJ1-5
D gene: NA
clone size: NA
V gene: TRBV5-5

CDR3 protein: CASSFWTGVVETQYF
CDR3 DNA: TGTGCCAGCAGCTTTTGGACAGGGGTGGTGGAGACCCAGTACTTC
J gene: TRBJ2-5
D gene: TRBD1
clone size: NA
V gene: TRBV5-6

CDR3 protein: CASLSGSFSGANVLTF
CDR3 DNA: TGTGCCAGCCTAAGCGGGAGCTTCTCTGGGGCCAACGTCCTGACTTTC
J gene: TRBJ2-6
D gene: TRBD2
clone size: NA
V gene: TRBV9

CDR3 protein: CASSEAPLTGGNRNTIYF
CDR3 DNA: TGTGCCAGCAGTGAAGCTCCCTTAACAGGTGGTAATAGAAACACCATATATTTT
J gene: TRBJ1-3
D gene: NA
clone size: NA
V gene: TRBV6-1

CDR3 protein: CASRGTGEVSGYTF
CDR3 DNA: TGTGCCAGTAGAGGGACAGGGGAGGTTTCTGGCTACACCTTC
J gene: TRBJ1-2
D gene: TRBD1
clone size: NA
V gene: TRBV19

CDR3 protein: CSVEEYRAGPPSLIARGYTF
CDR3 DNA: TGCAGCGTTGAAGAGTACCGGGCCGGGCCCCCGTCATTGATAGCGCGCGGCTACACCTTC
J gene: TRBJ1-2
D gene: NA
clone size: NA
V gene: TRBV29-1

CDR3 protein: CASSRGNTEAFF
CDR3 DNA: TGTGCCAGCAGCCGAGGGAACACTGAAGCTTTCTTT
J gene: TRBJ1-1
D gene: NA
clone size: NA
V gene: TRBV5-4

CDR3 protein: CASSLGRRDTEAFF
CDR3 DNA: TGCGCCAGCAGCTTGGGTCGTCGCGACACTGAAGCTTTCTTT
J gene: TRBJ1-1
D gene: NA
clone size: NA
V gene: TRBV5-1